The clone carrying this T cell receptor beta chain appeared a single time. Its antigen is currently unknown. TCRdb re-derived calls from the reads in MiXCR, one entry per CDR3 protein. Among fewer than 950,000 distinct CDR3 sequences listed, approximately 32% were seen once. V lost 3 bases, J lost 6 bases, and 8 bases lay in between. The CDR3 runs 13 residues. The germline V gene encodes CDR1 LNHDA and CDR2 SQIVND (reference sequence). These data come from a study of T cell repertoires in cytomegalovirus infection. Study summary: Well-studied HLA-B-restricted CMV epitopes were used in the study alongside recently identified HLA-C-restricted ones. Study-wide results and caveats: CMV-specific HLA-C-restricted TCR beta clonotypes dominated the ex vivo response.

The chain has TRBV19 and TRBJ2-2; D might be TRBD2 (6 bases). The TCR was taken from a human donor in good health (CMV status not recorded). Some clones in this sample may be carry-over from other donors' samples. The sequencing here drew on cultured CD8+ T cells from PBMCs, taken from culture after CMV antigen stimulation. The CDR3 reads CASSIGGSGELFF. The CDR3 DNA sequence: TGTGCCAGTAGTATCGGGGGTTCCGGGGAGCTGTTTTTT.